This T cell receptor beta chain stems from a study of identifying expanded T cells in peripheral blood. Study-wide findings and caveats: Technical replicates showed approximately 1.2 changed clones; roughly two weeks around 15; four weeks 19. Roughly 2-week clone count variance significantly increased as total template count grew.

Sequenced by immunoSEQ multiplex PCR; TCRdb stores in-frame clones only, minus some. Among approximately 110,000 clones listed, around 89% were seen once. Healthy donors had no documented immune events, such as infections, while sampled. With respect to this clone: Its antigen is unidentified.

The clonotype was recovered from a person aged 18 to 70 in good health. The specimen sequenced was blood.

The CDR3 here is CASSSGQGLYGYTF. Here the CDR3 DNA reads TGTGCCAGCAGTTCCGGACAGGGACTCTATGGCTACACCTTC. This sequence joins TRBV28 and TRBJ1-2; TRBD1 agrees at 8 bases. V lost 4 bases and J lost 4; bases outside the gene matches: 5. Per germline, CDR1 MDHEN and CDR2 SYDVKM. This CDR3 is built from 14 residues.